The 19 T cell receptor beta chains below come from one sample, sequenced in a study of early T cells in non-severe SARS-CoV-2 infection. Each CDR3 protein is one row after TCRdb ran MiXCR on the 5' RACE reads. The table shows tens of thousands of distinct CDR3 sequences, with more than 4.5% occurring only once. Source material: whole blood. The receptors here all came from an adult who was a healthcare worker with PCR-confirmed SARS-CoV-2 infection or an uninfected control (not recorded which).

The chain couples TRBV28 to TRBJ1-1, with TRBD1 matching over 9 bases. This CDR3 has 14 amino acids. V was pared by 5 bases and J by 5 bases, with 6 bases of the junction left unmatched. Per germline, CDR1 MDHEN and CDR2 SYDVKM. The CDR3 DNA is TGTGCCAGCAGTCCCGGGACAGGGAGAACTGAAGCTTTCTTT. Translated, it gives CASSPGTGRTEAFF.

Many counts were recorded for this clonotype. The V and J genes are TRBV12-3 or TRBV12-4 and TRBJ2-1; D gene ambiguous. The V end was cut by 5 bases, the J end by 2 bases, with 13 bases between. This CDR3 spans 15 amino acids. CDR3 sequence reads: CASSPRPVPYNEQFF. The CDR3 nucleotides read TGTGCCAGCAGTCCTAGACCAGTCCCCTACAATGAGCAGTTCTTC.

In its sample, this clonotype was seen many times. V usage is TRBV24-1 and J usage is TRBJ2-1; a weak D match, TRBD2 (6 bases). Germline CDR1 is KGHDR and CDR2 is SFDVKD. The germline V and J ends were trimmed by 0 bases and 8 bases, with 28 bases remaining between them. The CDR3 has 20 residues. The CDR3 nucleotides are TGTGCCACCAGTGATTTGATGACTAGTAGAAAGGGATTCGGGATTGATGAGCAGTTCTTC. It is translated as CATSDLMTSRKGFGIDEQFF.

In this sample, this clonotype turned up many times. V is TRBV10-3 and J is TRBJ2-1; D may match TRBD1 or TRBD2 (5 bases each). The CDR3 totals 13 residues. V gave up 6 bases and J gave up 8 bases, with 14 bases separating them. Looked up from germline, CDR1 is ENHRY and CDR2 is SYGVKD. The CDR3 coding sequence is TGTGCCATCAGCCTGGGGACGTCGGATGAGCAGTTCTTC. Encoded protein: CAISLGTSDEQFF.

This clonotype has a handful of counts. This chain links TRBV7-8 with TRBJ2-5; TRBD2 is a possible D gene (5 bases). In germline, CDR1 is SGHVS, CDR2 FQNEAQ. Trimming took off 5 bases at V and 5 bases at J, with 15 bases between the two ends. The CDR3 length is 14 residues. CDR3 in amino acids: CASSPLPGMETQYF. The CDR3 region has the DNA TGTGCCAGCAGCCCCCTCCCGGGGATGGAGACCCAGTACTTC.

This clonotype was counted many times. The chain joins TRBV6-6 to TRBJ2-7, with a weak D call TRBD2 (6 bases). This CDR3 has 14 amino acids. CDR1 MNHNY and CDR2 SVGAGI come from the germline V gene (reference sequence). Trimming pared 7 bases from V and 0 bases from J, leaving 13 bases between. The CDR3: CASTGGTLSYEQYF. CDR3 DNA sequence: TGTGCCAGCACCGGAGGGACCCTCTCCTACGAGCAGTACTTC.

This chain's CDR3 is CASSSPLLSRAETYEQYF. Written as DNA, the CDR3 is TGTGCCAGCAGCTCCCCCCTGCTAAGCAGGGCAGAAACCTACGAGCAGTACTTC. The rearrangement links TRBV5-4 to TRBJ2-7, with D tentatively TRBD1 (5 bases). Looked up from germline, CDR1 is SGHNT and CDR2 is YYREEE (reference sequence). The CDR3 is 18 residues long. V was trimmed by 3 bases and J by 2 bases, leaving 24 bases between them.

The table lists this clonotype with many counts. This chain links TRBV30 with TRBJ2-1, with 8 bases that match TRBD1. The V gene end was trimmed by 2 bases and the J gene end by 0 bases; junction bases not matched to a gene: 6. The V gene's germline CDR1 is GTSNPN and CDR2 SVGIG (reference sequence). The CDR3 runs to 16 residues. The CDR3 DNA reads TGTGCCTGGAGTCGAGACAGGGGAAGCTCCTACAATGAGCAGTTCTTC. This sequence encodes CAWSRDRGSSYNEQFF.

The rearrangement joins TRBV18 to TRBJ2-1; the D gene could be TRBD1 or TRBD2 (5 bases each). The CDR3 length is 17 residues. Germline values: CDR1 KGHSH, CDR2 LQKENI. V was clipped by 2 bases and J by 4 bases, with 18 bases between them. CDR3 sequence reads: CASSPFFGTEDYNEQFF. CDR3 sequence (DNA): TGTGCCAGCTCACCATTTTTCGGGACGGAAGATTACAATGAGCAGTTCTTC.

The chain links TRBV7-2 to TRBJ2-5, with D hard to call. The CDR3 spans 14 residues. CDR1 and CDR2 (germline): SGHTA, FQGNSA. Trimming cost V 1 base and J 2 bases, with 8 bases left between them. The CDR3 DNA reads as TGTGCCAGCAGCTTAGAACCGATTCAAGAGACCCAGTACTTC. Protein: CASSLEPIQETQYF.

This clonotype occurred many times. The J gene is TRBJ2-3, the V gene TRBV5-1; possibly TRBD1 for D (5 bases). The CDR3 is 17 residues long. V was clipped by 0 bases and J by 2 bases, with 16 bases between them. Germline CDR1 reads SGHRS; CDR2 reads YFSETQ. The CDR3 spells CASSLDNRRTFTDTQYF. In DNA form, the CDR3 reads TGCGCCAGCAGCTTGGATAACAGGAGAACATTCACAGATACGCAGTATTTT.

The chain carries TRBV12-3 or TRBV12-4 and TRBJ2-1; possibly TRBD1 or TRBD2 for D (5 bases each). Trimming pared 6 bases from V and 4 bases from J, leaving 19 bases between. The length of the CDR3 is 16 residues. DNA of the CDR3: TGTGCCAGCAGGACCACCGGGACGGAATTGTACAATGAGCAGTTCTTC. Protein product: CASRTTGTELYNEQFF.

This clonotype occurred many times. The J gene is TRBJ2-7, the V gene TRBV19; unclear D gene. Germline CDR1 and CDR2: LNHDA and SQIVND (reference sequence). The CDR3 sequence is 15 residues long. Between the trimmed V and J ends, which lost 6 bases and 1 base, there was a span of 16 bases. The DNA for the CDR3 is TGTGCCAGTAGCCACGACACGTCAAGTTCCTACGAGCAGTACTTC. As protein: CASSHDTSSSYEQYF.

The CDR3 loop is CASSDWTGGHYGYTF. CDR3 sequence (DNA): TGTGCCAGTAGTGACTGGACAGGGGGCCACTATGGCTACACCTTC. This rearrangement joins TRBV19 to TRBJ1-2, with TRBD1 matching 11 bases. CDR1 and CDR2 from the germline V gene are LNHDA and SQIVND (reference sequence). CDR3 length equals 15 residues. Trimming cost V 5 bases and J 3 bases; bases outside gene matches: 5. The whole variable domain, filled in from reference TRBV19 and TRBJ1-2, reads DGGITQSPKYLFRKEGQNVTLSCEQNLNHDAMYWYRQDPGQGLRLIYYSQIVNDFQKGDIAEGYSVSREKKESFPLTVTSAQKNPTAFYLCASSDWTGGHYGYTFGSGTRLTVV.

This clonotype has ten or more counts. The chain couples TRBV6-6 to TRBJ1-2; D not certain. The germline gives CDR1 MNHNY, CDR2 SVGAGI (reference sequence). The ends were cut back, 4 bases at V and 8 bases at J, with 11 bases in the middle. CDR3 length equals 12 residues. In DNA, the CDR3 is TGTGCCAGCAGTTTTACCGGGGAAGGCTACACCTTC. It yields the protein CASSFTGEGYTF.

This clonotype was picked up many times. The rearrangement links TRBV18 to TRBJ2-1; 9 positions agree with TRBD1. Trimming cost V 3 bases and J 7 bases; bases outside gene matches: 4. The CDR3 has 14 amino acids. Germline CDR1 reads KGHSH; CDR2 reads LQKENI. CDR3 DNA: TGTGCCAGCTCACCGCGGACAGGGGTGAATGAGCAGTTCTTC. Translated: CASSPRTGVNEQFF.

This clonotype was observed many times. The rearrangement links TRBV5-5 to TRBJ2-5; maybe TRBD1 (5 bases). Looked up from germline, CDR1 is SGHKS and CDR2 is YYEKEE (reference sequence). The CDR3 totals 14 residues. V was shortened by 4 bases and J by 3 bases, with 13 bases between the two germline ends. This CDR3 is CASSLIQAKETQYF. CDR3 coding DNA: TGTGCCAGCAGCCTAATACAGGCGAAAGAGACCCAGTACTTC.

This clonotype was seen repeatedly, ten times or more. The chain is built from TRBV9 and TRBJ1-2; 10 nucleotides match TRBD1. The CDR3 totals 13 residues. Losses at the gene ends were 5 bases for V and 5 bases for J; bases not matched to a gene: 3. From germline, CDR1 is SGDLS and CDR2 YYNGEE. CDR3 in DNA: TGTGCCAGCAGGAGGGACAGGGGATATGGCTACACCTTC. It specifies CASRRDRGYGYTF.

This clonotype has more than one count but fewer than ten. The chain couples TRBV20-1 to TRBJ2-7, with 8 bases fitting TRBD1. Germline-derived CDR1 and CDR2 are DFQATT and SNEGSKA (reference sequence). The CDR3 totals 13 residues. V was pared by 5 bases and J by 1 base, with 4 bases of the junction left unmatched. Here the CDR3 reads CSAPTGGSYEQYF. CDR3 DNA sequence: TGCAGTGCTCCTACAGGGGGATCCTACGAGCAGTACTTC.